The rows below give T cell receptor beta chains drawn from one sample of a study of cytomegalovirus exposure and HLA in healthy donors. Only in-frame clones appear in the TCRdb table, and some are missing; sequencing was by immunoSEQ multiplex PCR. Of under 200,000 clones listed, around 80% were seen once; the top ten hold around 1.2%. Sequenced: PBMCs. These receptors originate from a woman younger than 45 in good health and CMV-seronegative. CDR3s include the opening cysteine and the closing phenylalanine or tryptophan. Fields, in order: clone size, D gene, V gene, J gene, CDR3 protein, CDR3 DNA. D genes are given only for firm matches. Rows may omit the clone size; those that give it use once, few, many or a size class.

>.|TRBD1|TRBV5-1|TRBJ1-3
CASRPETGFSGNTIYF
TGCGCCAGCAGACCCGAGACAGGGTTCTCTGGAAACACCATATATTTT
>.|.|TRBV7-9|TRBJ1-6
CASSLAQGQDSPLHF
TGTGCCAGCAGCTTAGCACAGGGACAAGATTCACCCCTCCACTTT
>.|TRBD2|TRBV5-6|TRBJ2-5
CASSLGSGGETQYF
TGTGCCAGCAGCTTGGGGAGCGGGGGGGAGACCCAGTACTTC
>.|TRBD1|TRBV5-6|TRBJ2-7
CASSLVGQGSYEQYF
TGTGCCAGCAGCTTGGTAGGACAGGGTTCCTACGAGCAGTACTTC
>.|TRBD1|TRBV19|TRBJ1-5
CATLRTGEAFNQPQHF
TGTGCCACCCTTAGGACAGGGGAAGCCTTTAATCAGCCCCAGCATTTT
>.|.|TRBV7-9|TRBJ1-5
CASSLWSGRRVGPQHF
TGTGCCAGCAGCTTATGGAGCGGACGTCGAGTTGGGCCCCAGCATTTT
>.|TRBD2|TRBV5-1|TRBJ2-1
CASSKDVRGRAYNEQFF
TGCGCCAGCAGCAAGGACGTGCGGGGGAGAGCCTACAATGAGCAGTTCTTC
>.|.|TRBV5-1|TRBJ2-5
CASSSPLALQETQYF
TGCGCCAGCAGCTCACCTCTAGCGTTACAAGAGACCCAGTACTTC
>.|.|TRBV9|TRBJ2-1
CASSVRGGEQFF
TGTGCCAGCAGCGTACGGGGAGGCGAGCAGTTCTTC
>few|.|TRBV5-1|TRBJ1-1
CASSLGRTPTEAFF
TGCGCCAGCAGCTTGGGGAGGACCCCCACTGAAGCTTTCTTT
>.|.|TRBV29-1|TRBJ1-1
CSVESAGNTEAFF
TGCAGCGTTGAGTCTGCCGGGAACACTGAAGCTTTCTTT
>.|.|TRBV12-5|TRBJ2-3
CASGRTSTDTQYF
TGTGCTAGTGGTCGGACTAGCACAGATACGCAGTATTTT
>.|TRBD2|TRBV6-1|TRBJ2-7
CASSNGREGQYF
TGTGCCAGCAGCAATGGGAGGGAGGGACAGTACTTC
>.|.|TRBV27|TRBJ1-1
CASSLMGRRAFF
TGTGCCAGCAGTTTAATGGGGCGGCGGGCTTTCTTT